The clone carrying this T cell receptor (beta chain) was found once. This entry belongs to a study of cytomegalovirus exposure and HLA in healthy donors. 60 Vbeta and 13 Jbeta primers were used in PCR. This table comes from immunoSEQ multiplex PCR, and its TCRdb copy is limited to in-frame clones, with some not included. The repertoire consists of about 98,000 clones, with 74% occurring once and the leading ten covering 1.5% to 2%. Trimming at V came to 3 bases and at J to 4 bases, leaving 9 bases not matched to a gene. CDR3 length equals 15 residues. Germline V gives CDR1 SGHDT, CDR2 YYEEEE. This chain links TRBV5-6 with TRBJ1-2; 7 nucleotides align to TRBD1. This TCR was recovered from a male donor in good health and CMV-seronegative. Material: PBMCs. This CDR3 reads CASSWDSNLVYGYTF. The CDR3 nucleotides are TGTGCCAGCAGCTGGGACAGTAACTTGGTCTATGGCTACACCTTC.